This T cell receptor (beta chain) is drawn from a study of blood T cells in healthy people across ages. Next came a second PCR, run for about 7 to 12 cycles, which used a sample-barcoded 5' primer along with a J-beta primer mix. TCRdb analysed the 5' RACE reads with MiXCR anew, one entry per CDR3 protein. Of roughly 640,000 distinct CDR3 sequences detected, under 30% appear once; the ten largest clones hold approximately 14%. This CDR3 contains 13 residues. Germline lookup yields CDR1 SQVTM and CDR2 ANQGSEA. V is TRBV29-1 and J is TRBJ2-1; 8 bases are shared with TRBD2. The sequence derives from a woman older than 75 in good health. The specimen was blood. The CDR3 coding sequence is TGCATCCTGAGGGGGGAGGGGACTAGTGAGCAGTTCTTC. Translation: CILRGEGTSEQFF.